A selection of T cell receptor beta chains follows, all from one sample in a study of STAT5B mutations in CD4+ large granular lymphocyte leukemia. Some clones are missing from TCRdb's copy, which holds only in-frame ones; the method was immunoSEQ multiplex PCR. The table shows around 20,000 clones, with 78% occurring only once. Material for sequencing was CD4+ T cells from blood buffy coats. All receptors come from a human donor in good health. Each CDR3 is given with its conserved first and last residue. Expanded clones are given a class, and other clones once, few, many or no size at all.

CDR3 protein: CASSLNNPLGGLITGELFF
clone size: NA
V gene: TRBV13

CDR3 protein: CASSEGQGADTIYF
clone size: NA
V gene: TRBV2

CDR3 protein: CASSARTRGNEQFF
clone size: once
V gene: TRBV6-6

CDR3 protein: CATSRDPTSVSEQYF
clone size: NA
V gene: TRBV15

CDR3 protein: CASSPSPVGAGTDTQYF
clone size: NA
V gene: TRBV5-4

CDR3 protein: CASTLTGATEAFF
clone size: NA
V gene: TRBV6-5

CDR3 protein: CASGWGQYNQPQHF
clone size: NA
V gene: TRBV19

CDR3 protein: CASSFHTEAFF
clone size: few
V gene: TRBV7-2

CDR3 protein: CASLPSGLVEKLFF
clone size: few
V gene: TRBV28

CDR3 protein: CASSLGQGGWETQYF
clone size: NA
V gene: TRBV5-4

CDR3 protein: CASSPGGGRLYEQYF
clone size: NA
V gene: TRBV5-4

CDR3 protein: CASSIAQAVNQPQHF
clone size: few
V gene: TRBV19

CDR3 protein: CASSVARGGNIQYF
clone size: NA
V gene: TRBV9

CDR3 protein: CASSLMATSSYEQYF
clone size: NA
V gene: TRBV5-1

CDR3 protein: CASIPTGGSTDTQYF
clone size: NA
V gene: TRBV6-5

CDR3 protein: CASSFFSGTDMDEQYF
clone size: NA
V gene: TRBV27

CDR3 protein: CASSFKPGVGANVLTF
clone size: few
V gene: TRBV5-6

CDR3 protein: CASSPAVATENTEAFF
clone size: NA
V gene: TRBV18

CDR3 protein: CASSLAGGRYEQYF
clone size: NA
V gene: TRBV5-4

CDR3 protein: CASSPARNGGQFF
clone size: NA
V gene: TRBV9

CDR3 protein: CASSLEPRHNYEQYF
clone size: once
V gene: TRBV5-1

CDR3 protein: CAWSVPGIGDTQYF
clone size: NA
V gene: TRBV30

CDR3 protein: CASSFSGTGTDTQYF
clone size: NA
V gene: TRBV28

CDR3 protein: CASSVGSGVTQETQYF
clone size: NA
V gene: TRBV9

CDR3 protein: CASRERGGAVSTDTQYF
clone size: NA
V gene: TRBV19

CDR3 protein: CASSTGQGVQETQYF
clone size: NA
V gene: TRBV19

CDR3 protein: CASSSDRGLGTF
clone size: NA
V gene: TRBV6-5

CDR3 protein: CASSIAGGDTQYF
clone size: NA
V gene: TRBV19

CDR3 protein: CASSYWAGGLTDTQYF
clone size: NA
V gene: TRBV7-2

CDR3 protein: CASSYSNRVSHEQYF
clone size: NA
V gene: TRBV6-6

CDR3 protein: CASSPLGGGNQPQHF
clone size: NA
V gene: TRBV11-2

CDR3 protein: CASSSDRGSSTEAFF
clone size: few
V gene: TRBV7-9

CDR3 protein: CASSSVAATTYNEQFF
clone size: few
V gene: TRBV6-5

CDR3 protein: CASSVRDRASNEQFF
clone size: NA
V gene: TRBV9

CDR3 protein: CASSAAIQETEAFF
clone size: NA
V gene: TRBV5-5

CDR3 protein: CASSLVRDSTYEQYF
clone size: NA
V gene: TRBV11-2

CDR3 protein: CASSSTSGGARTQYF
clone size: NA
V gene: TRBV7-2

CDR3 protein: CASSFRGGYTF
clone size: NA
V gene: TRBV11-1

CDR3 protein: CASRLAGGSGEQYF
clone size: NA
V gene: TRBV6-5

CDR3 protein: CASSSTLYPTGDEQYF
clone size: NA
V gene: TRBV7-9

CDR3 protein: CASSPDRDPSGYTF
clone size: NA
V gene: TRBV18

CDR3 protein: CASSLVEDDEQFF
clone size: once
V gene: TRBV5-4

CDR3 protein: CASSLGGRRAGELFF
clone size: NA
V gene: TRBV7-2

CDR3 protein: CASSLVRVVVYNEQFF
clone size: NA
V gene: TRBV7-2